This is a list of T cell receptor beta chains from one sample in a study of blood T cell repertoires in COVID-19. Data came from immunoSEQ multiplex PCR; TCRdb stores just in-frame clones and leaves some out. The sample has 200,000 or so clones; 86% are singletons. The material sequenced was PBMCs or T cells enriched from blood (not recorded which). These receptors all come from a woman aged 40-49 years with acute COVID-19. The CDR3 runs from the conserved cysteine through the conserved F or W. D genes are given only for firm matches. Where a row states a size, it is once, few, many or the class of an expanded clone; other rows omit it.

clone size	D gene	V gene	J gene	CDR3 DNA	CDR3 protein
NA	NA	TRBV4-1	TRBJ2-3	TGCGCCAGCAGCACGGAAGAGGGAAGCCCAGATACGCAGTATTTT	CASSTEEGSPDTQYF
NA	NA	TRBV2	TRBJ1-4	TGTGCCAGCAGGGGGTTTGGGAGTAGAGAAAAACTGTTTTTT	CASRGFGSREKLFF
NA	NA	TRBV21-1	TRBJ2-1	TGTGCCAGCAGTAGAATGAACGGGGGTAAGTCAAATGAGCAGTTCTTC	CASSRMNGGKSNEQFF
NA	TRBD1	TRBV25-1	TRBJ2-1	TGTGCCAGCAGTGAATGGGGCGGGACAGGGTCCTACAATGAGCAGTTCTTC	CASSEWGGTGSYNEQFF
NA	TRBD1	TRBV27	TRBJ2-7	TGTGCCAGTTGGACAGGCAGCTCCTACGAGCAGTACTTC	CASWTGSSYEQYF
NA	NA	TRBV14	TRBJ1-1	TGTGCCAGCAGCCAAAGGGCGGGGGTTGGTCACACTGAAGCTTTCTTT	CASSQRAGVGHTEAFF
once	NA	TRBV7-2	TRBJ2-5	TGTGCCAGCAGCTATCCCCGGGAGACCCAGTACTTC	CASSYPRETQYF
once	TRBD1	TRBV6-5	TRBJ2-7	TGTGCCAGCAGTACCCAAAGGGACAGGGAGGCCGAGCAGTACTTC	CASSTQRDREAEQYF
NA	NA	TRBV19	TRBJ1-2	TGTGCCAGTAGTATGGGCAGGGCCTATGGCTACACCTTC	CASSMGRAYGYTF
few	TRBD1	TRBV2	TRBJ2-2	TGTGCCAGCAGTGAAGACGGATCCGGGACAGGGTCGTCGGGGGAGCTGTTTTTT	CASSEDGSGTGSSGELFF
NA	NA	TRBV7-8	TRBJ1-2	TGTGCCAGCAGCTTAGTCCCCGACAGGATCTATGGCTACACCTTC	CASSLVPDRIYGYTF
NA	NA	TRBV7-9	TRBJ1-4	TGTGCCAGCAGCTTCGAGTTAAATGAAAAACTGTTTTTT	CASSFELNEKLFF
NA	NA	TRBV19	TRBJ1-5	TGTGCCAGTACCCTCGGGATTAGCAATCAGCCCCAGCATTTT	CASTLGISNQPQHF
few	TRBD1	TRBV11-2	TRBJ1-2	TGTGCCAGCAGCGTCTCCGGGACAGGCAACTATGGCTACACCTTC	CASSVSGTGNYGYTF
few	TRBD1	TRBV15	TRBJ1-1	TGTGCCACTAAGGGCCAGGGGGCAACTGAAGCTTTCTTT	CATKGQGATEAFF
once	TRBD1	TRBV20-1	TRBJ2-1	TGCAGTGCTAGTTCGCGGAGGGGACAGGGGCAGGGCAATGAGCAGTTCTTC	CSASSRRGQGQGNEQFF
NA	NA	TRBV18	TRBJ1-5	TGTGCCAGCTCCGGGGATGGGTGGCAGGAGTATCAGCCCCAGCATTTT	CASSGDGWQEYQPQHF